The 14 T cell receptor beta chains below come from one sample, sequenced in a study of T cells in localized non-small cell lung cancer. The repertoire was sequenced with immunoSEQ multiplex PCR; TCRdb's copy has only in-frame clones and lacks some. The sample yields about 43,000 clones, 91% seen once. Sequenced here: PBMCs, sampled before any cancer treatment. The receptors were sampled from a woman aged 40 to 75 with stage II lung adenocarcinoma.

This chain's CDR3 is CASSFQQGNYQPQHF. CDR3 DNA sequence: TGTGCCAGCAGTTTTCAACAGGGGAATTATCAGCCCCAGCATTTT. The genes are TRBV28 and TRBJ1-5; TRBD1 matches at 7 bases. Germline V gives CDR1 MDHEN, CDR2 SYDVKM. The CDR3 has 15 residues. The ends lost 3 bases at V and 5 bases at J; junction bases unmatched: 7. Full variable domain (remainder filled in from reference TRBV28 and TRBJ1-5): DVKVTQSSRYLVKRTGEKVFLECVQDMDHENMFWYRQDPGLGLRLIYFSYDVKMKEKGDIPEGYSVSREKKERFSLILESASTNQTSMYLCASSFQQGNYQPQHFGDGTRLSIL.

This rearrangement joins TRBV7-9 to TRBJ2-5; the D is unclear. Germline lookup yields CDR1 SEHNR and CDR2 FQNEAQ (reference sequence). Trimming removed 1 base at V and 3 bases at J, with 3 bases between. This CDR3 spans 12 amino acids. The chain's CDR3 is CASSLEEETQYF. Here the CDR3 DNA reads TGTGCCAGCAGCTTAGAAGAAGAGACCCAGTACTTC.

V is TRBV7-2 and J is TRBJ1-2; D gene uncertain. The CDR3 loop spans 13 amino acids. V lost 1 base to trimming and J lost 5 bases, with 8 bases between them. Germline-derived CDR1 and CDR2 are SGHTA and FQGNSA. CDR3 amino acids: CASSLDGQYGYTF. CDR3 sequence (DNA): TGTGCCAGCAGCTTAGATGGGCAGTATGGCTACACCTTC.

The rearrangement uses TRBV19 and TRBJ2-7; the D gene is possibly TRBD2 (5 bases). V was shortened by 5 bases and J by 3 bases, with 11 bases between the two germline ends. Germline V gene data show CDR1 as LNHDA and CDR2 as SQIVND (reference sequence). The CDR3 loop spans 13 amino acids. CDR3 loop: CASSQGRNYEQYF. For the CDR3, the DNA is TGTGCCAGTAGTCAAGGGAGAAACTACGAGCAGTACTTC.

The CDR3 bases are TGTGCCAGCAGCCAAGGGGAGCGGGGGGGCAAGAATGAGCAGTTCTTC. Amino acids: CASSQGERGGKNEQFF. The chain employs TRBV9 and TRBJ2-1; 10 positions agree with TRBD2. Trimming at V came to 4 bases and at J to 7 bases, leaving 11 bases not matched to a gene. Germline assignment: CDR1 SGDLS and CDR2 YYNGEE. The CDR3 contains 16 residues.

The chain combines TRBV5-1 with TRBJ2-7, with 9 bases identical to TRBD1. The CDR3 covers 14 residues. Looked up from germline, CDR1 is SGHRS and CDR2 is YFSETQ. J gave up 12 bases and V 4 bases, and 14 bases lay outside the gene matches. The chain's CDR3 is CASSPLGTGHLWYF. The CDR3 DNA sequence: TGCGCCAGCAGCCCTCTAGGGACAGGGCATCTTTGGTACTTC.

This rearrangement joins TRBV11-2 to TRBJ2-7; D is uncertain. V was trimmed by 7 bases and J by 4 bases, leaving 17 bases between them. CDR1 and CDR2 (germline): SGHAT, FQNNGV. The CDR3 contains 14 residues. This chain's CDR3 is CASNLGVRPYEQYF. Here the CDR3 DNA reads TGTGCCAGCAACCTCGGAGTCAGACCATACGAGCAGTACTTC.

This clone was recorded a few times. The J gene is TRBJ1-4, the V gene TRBV2; D is perhaps TRBD1 (6 bases). Germline CDR1 SNHLY, CDR2 FYNNEI. The CDR3 has 13 amino acids. V lost 4 bases and J lost 8, with 11 bases in between. CDR3 protein: CASSVGGGEKLFF. CDR3 in DNA: TGTGCCAGCAGTGTAGGGGGAGGCGAAAAACTGTTTTTT.

V gene TRBV9 combines with J gene TRBJ1-3; no definite D call. V was shortened by 2 bases and J by 2 bases, with 11 bases between the two germline ends. CDR1 SGDLS and CDR2 YYNGEE come from the germline V gene. This CDR3 has 15 residues. DNA for the CDR3: TGTGCCAGCAGCGTTATACCCGAGGCTGGAAACACCATATATTTT. Its protein product is CASSVIPEAGNTIYF.

This clone came up once. V usage is TRBV13 and J usage is TRBJ2-5; D is unresolved. The germline V and J ends were trimmed by 3 bases and 5 bases, with 13 bases remaining between them. The CDR3 loop spans 14 amino acids. CDR1 is PRHDT and CDR2 is FYEKMQ in the germline V gene (reference sequence). As DNA, the CDR3 is TGTGCCAGCAGCTTTACTAAGGGTTGGGAGACCCAGTACTTC. Translating it yields CASSFTKGWETQYF.

The chain has TRBV5-1 and TRBJ2-5; D is uncertain. This CDR3 is 14 amino acids long. The germline V gene has CDR1 SGHRS and CDR2 YFSETQ. Trimming took off 4 bases at V and 0 bases at J, with 10 bases between the two ends. CDR3 coding DNA: TGCGCCAGCAGCCTATCACAGAACCAAGAGACCCAGTACTTC. Its protein product is CASSLSQNQETQYF.

The chain carries TRBV7-3 and TRBJ2-6; D gene ambiguous. Germline lookup yields CDR1 SGHTA and CDR2 FQGTGA. With 2 bases removed from V and 4 bases from J, the gap between germline ends came to 3 bases. The CDR3 extends over 13 amino acids. The CDR3 DNA reads TGTGCCAGCAGCTTAGCGGGGGCCAACGTCCTGACTTTC. Translating gives CASSLAGANVLTF.

The gene calls are TRBV7-6 and TRBJ1-1, with D possibly matching TRBD1 (6 bases). Per the germline V gene, CDR1 is SGHVS and CDR2 is FNYEAQ. Trimming pared 4 bases from V and 4 bases from J, leaving 13 bases between. The CDR3 sequence is 14 residues long. CDR3 residues: CASSSGAGGTEAFF. In DNA, the CDR3 is TGTGCCAGCAGCTCAGGGGCCGGGGGCACTGAAGCTTTCTTT.

The chain employs TRBV19 and TRBJ1-3, with D tentatively TRBD1 (6 bases). The CDR3 has 14 amino acids. CDR1 and CDR2 (germline): LNHDA, SQIVND (reference sequence). V lost 10 bases and J lost 0, with 13 bases in between. CDR3 in amino acids: CATHLDSSGNTIYF. The CDR3 DNA follows: TGTGCCACCCACCTGGACAGCTCTGGAAACACCATATATTTT. Supplemented by reference TRBV19 and TRBJ1-3, the full variable domain reads DGGITQSPKYLFRKEGQNVTLSCEQNLNHDAMYWYRQDPGQGLRLIYYSQIVNDFQKGDIAEGYSVSREKKESFPLTVTSAQKNPTAFYLCATHLDSSGNTIYFGEGSWLTVV.